This TCR beta chain was identified in a study of shared clonotypes between healthy human individuals. Per the authors' pipeline: ImmunoSEQ yielded junction-only sequences lacking quality scores, so filtering differed. The method was immunoSEQ multiplex PCR; TCRdb's version includes in-frame clones alone and lacks a portion of them. Clonal size and the V and J genes are those of that table, whereas D and trimming came from the DNA. The data show roughly 590,000 clones, with nearly 97% seen just once and 0.11% held by the top ten. V gave up 5 bases and J gave up 8 bases; unmatched junction bases: 10. CDR1 MNHEY and CDR2 SVGAGI come from the germline V gene. The CDR3 is made up of 15 amino acids. CD45RO-negative CD8 cells positively selected for CCR7 made up the naive population, which excluded terminally differentiated effector memory CD45RA+ cells.

This chain connects TRBV6-5 to TRBJ2-3, with 10 bases identical to TRBD2. The sequenced sample was naive CD8+ T cells sorted from blood. This TCR was sampled from a woman in her twenties or thirties in good health. The CDR3 nucleotides are TGTGCCAGCAGTCAACTAGCGGGAACCGGGGGTACGCAGTATTTT. Translated, it gives CASSQLAGTGGTQYF.